This TCR beta chain was captured by sequencing in a study of blood T cells in healthy people across ages. This clonotype was seen only a few times. What it recognizes is unknown. PCR was performed a second time for about 6 to 12 cycles using a sample-barcoded 5' primer and a J-beta primer mix. CDR3-containing paired-end reads numbering at least 2.5 million came from each sample. A single record per CDR3 protein comes from TCRdb applying MiXCR to the 5' RACE reads. The sample has fewer than 2,000,000 distinct CDR3 sequences; around 36% are singletons. General study points: Aged donors had fewer naive CD4+ cells and lower diversity than long-lived donors. The percentage of naive T cells correlated strongly with TCR beta diversity.

CDR1 is KGHSY and CDR2 is FQNENV in the germline V gene. The CDR3 is 17 amino acids. V was clipped by 8 bases and J by 6 bases, with 26 bases between them. This chain links TRBV16 with TRBJ1-5; D possibly corresponds to TRBD1 (5 bases). The TCR sequence derives from a woman in her thirties in good health. The specimen was blood. The CDR3 reads CASSLGRGREVGQPQHF. Written as DNA, the CDR3 is TGTGCCAGCTCCCTGGGCCGCGGCAGGGAGGTAGGTCAGCCCCAGCATTTT.